These 25 T cell receptor beta chains share one sample of origin, sequenced in a study of T cells in Graves' hyperthyroidism and ophthalmopathy. Using RNA transcripts as the source, TCR beta CDR3 regions were amplified. With the HTBI primer set, the TCR CDR3 went through a first round of RT-PCR. Each CDR3 protein is one row after TCRdb ran MiXCR on the multiplex PCR reads. The sample yields some 510,000 distinct CDR3 sequences, around 21% seen once. The sample was blood. The source of these receptors is a man aged 18 to 35 with Graves' hyperthyroidism.

The table lists this clonotype with many counts. The V gene is TRBV5-1, the J gene TRBJ2-5, with D unresolved. Germline CDR1 is SGHRS and CDR2 is YFSETQ. V lost 1 base and J 0 bases, leaving 7 bases between the germline ends. CDR3 size: 14 residues. The CDR3 DNA reads TGCGCCAGCAGCTTGCTGGGTTACCAAGAGACCCAGTACTTC. This codes for CASSLLGYQETQYF.

In this sample, this clonotype turned up a few times. This rearrangement joins TRBV7-9 to TRBJ2-7; 7 bases agree with TRBD1. From germline, CDR1 is SEHNR and CDR2 FQNEAQ (reference sequence). The CDR3 sequence is 15 residues long. V lost 5 bases to trimming and J lost 1 base; unmatched junction nucleotides: 8. CDR3 sequence reads: CASSINRGPSYEQYF. In DNA form, the CDR3 reads TGTGCCAGCAGCATAAACAGGGGCCCGTCCTACGAGCAGTACTTC.

This clonotype has a count of ten or more. The chain links TRBV5-5 to TRBJ1-1, with no clear D. CDR1 is SGHKS and CDR2 is YYEKEE in the germline V gene (reference sequence). V gave up 2 bases and J gave up 1 base, with 3 bases separating them. This CDR3 comprises 12 residues. The CDR3 loop is CASSFWNTEAFF. In DNA, the CDR3 is TGTGCCAGCAGCTTTTGGAACACTGAAGCTTTCTTT.

The gene calls are TRBV4-1 and TRBJ1-2, with D maybe TRBD1 (5 bases). The CDR3 contains 16 residues. CDR1 MGHRA and CDR2 YSYEKL come from the germline V gene. V lost 1 base and J lost 6, with 18 bases in between. This chain's CDR3 is CASSQVRDPGFDGYTF. The CDR3 coding sequence is TGCGCCAGCAGCCAAGTCAGGGACCCCGGTTTTGATGGCTACACCTTC.

This clonotype showed up many times. This chain connects TRBV19 to TRBJ1-1; tentatively, D is TRBD1 (5 bases). Between the trimmed V and J ends, which lost 0 bases and 0 bases, there was a span of 5 bases. This CDR3 has 14 residues. Per the germline V gene, CDR1 is LNHDA and CDR2 is SQIVND (reference sequence). CDR3 amino acids: CASSIEGLNTEAFF. The CDR3 DNA is TGTGCCAGTAGTATAGAGGGGCTGAACACTGAAGCTTTCTTT.

This clonotype was seen many times. This chain joins TRBV6-5 and TRBJ2-2; no clear D gene. The CDR3 has 15 residues. Trimming left V 0 bases short and J 2 bases short, with 7 bases between. The germline gives CDR1 MNHEY, CDR2 SVGAGI. The CDR3 nucleotides are TGTGCCAGCAGTTACTCAACTACCAACACCGGGGAGCTGTTTTTT. This translates into CASSYSTTNTGELFF.

This clonotype came up many times. The chain couples TRBV27 to TRBJ1-2; D unclear. The germline V gene has CDR1 MNHEY and CDR2 SMNVEV (reference sequence). V was shortened by 0 bases and J by 0 bases, with 11 bases between the two germline ends. The CDR3 covers 16 residues. The CDR3: CASSLSMRASNYGYTF. CDR3 coding DNA: TGTGCCAGCAGTTTATCAATGAGAGCTTCTAACTATGGCTACACCTTC.

In its sample, this clonotype was seen many times. This rearrangement joins TRBV6-5 to TRBJ1-2; no clear D gene. Trimming stripped 5 bases from V and 0 bases from J, with 7 bases between. This CDR3 has 13 residues. CDR1 is MNHEY, CDR2 SVGAGI, per germline. The CDR3 loop is CASSPRANYGYTF. DNA of the CDR3: TGTGCCAGCAGTCCAAGGGCTAACTATGGCTACACCTTC.

This clonotype was seen a few times. V gene TRBV30 combines with J gene TRBJ2-5; D uncertain. Germline loops: CDR1 GTSNPN, CDR2 SVGIG (reference sequence). V was pared by 1 base and J by 0 bases, with 6 bases between. This CDR3 has 13 amino acids. The CDR3: CAWSASNQETQYF. In nucleotides, the CDR3 is TGTGCCTGGAGTGCCAGTAACCAAGAGACCCAGTACTTC.

In its sample, this clonotype was seen many times. The chain joins TRBV6-1 to TRBJ1-3; no clear D. The germline V and J ends were trimmed by 2 bases and 0 bases, with 5 bases remaining between them. Germline loops: CDR1 MNHNS, CDR2 SASEGT. The CDR3 is 14 residues long. The CDR3, as DNA: TGTGCCAGCAGTGAACCGAGCTCTGGAAACACCATATATTTT. Its protein is CASSEPSSGNTIYF.

This clonotype was seen at least ten times. The V gene is TRBV5-1, the J gene TRBJ2-7, with 10 nucleotides matching TRBD1. The CDR3 covers 15 residues. The V gene's germline CDR1 is SGHRS and CDR2 YFSETQ. V trimming: 7 bases; J trimming: 9 bases; junction bases outside the gene matches: 16. The DNA for the CDR3 is TGCGCCAGCCGGAATCCGGGACAGGGGCCCGGAGGGCAGTACTTC. Amino acid sequence: CASRNPGQGPGGQYF.

CDR3 DNA: TGTGCCAGCGGGGGGGCAGGGGCCTCTAACTATGGCTACACCTTC. Residues: CASGGAGASNYGYTF. V gene TRBV6-1 combines with J gene TRBJ1-2, with a weak D call TRBD1 (6 bases). Germline CDR1 MNHNS, CDR2 SASEGT. The CDR3 runs 15 residues. V gave up 8 bases and J gave up 0 bases, with 16 bases separating them.

This clonotype has a count of ten or more. The V and J genes are TRBV6-4 and TRBJ2-1; no definite D call. Germline assignment: CDR1 MRHNA and CDR2 SNTAGT. The CDR3 is 11 amino acids. V shed 4 bases and J shed 6 bases, with 4 bases lying between them. The CDR3 region is CASSGTNEQFF. The CDR3 DNA follows: TGTGCCAGCAGTGGCACCAATGAGCAGTTCTTC.

This clonotype came up many times. V and J are TRBV20-1 and TRBJ1-2; D gene ambiguous. The CDR3 contains 13 residues. V was pared by 7 bases and J by 4 bases, with 16 bases between. Germline CDR1 and CDR2: DFQATT and SNEGSKA (reference sequence). CDR3 sequence reads: CSVPGRVAYGYTF. The CDR3 nucleotides read TGCAGTGTTCCGGGGAGGGTCGCCTATGGCTACACCTTC.

This clonotype has at least ten counts. This rearrangement joins TRBV29-1 to TRBJ1-1, with a possible D match to TRBD1 (5 bases). Trimming took off 4 bases at V and 1 base at J, with 10 bases between the two ends. CDR3 size: 13 residues. The V gene's germline CDR1 is SQVTM and CDR2 ANQGSEA. The CDR3 DNA sequence: TGCAGCGTTGGAGTCGGGGGGAACACTGAAGCTTTCTTT. Protein: CSVGVGGNTEAFF. The full variable domain, in which reference TRBV29-1 and TRBJ1-1 provide the parts outside the CDR3, is SAVISQKPSRDICQRGTSLTIQCQVDSQVTMMFWYRQQPGQSLTLIATANQGSEATYESGFVIDKFPISRPNLTFSTLTVSNMSPEDSSIYLCSVGVGGNTEAFFGQGTRLTVV.

This clonotype was observed a few times. This chain connects TRBV5-1 to TRBJ2-5; TRBD2 is a possible D gene (6 bases). CDR3 size: 14 residues. Looked up from germline, CDR1 is SGHRS and CDR2 is YFSETQ. Trimming removed 4 bases at V and 1 base at J, with 11 bases between. CDR3 residues: CASSKGLSQETQYF. As DNA, the CDR3 is TGCGCCAGCAGCAAGGGACTTTCCCAAGAGACCCAGTACTTC.

This clonotype has ten or more counts. The chain couples TRBV6-7 to TRBJ1-2; no definite D call. TRBV6-7 is assigned to the ORF class and has an uncertain function. The CDR3 has 11 residues. Trimming pared 10 bases from V and 1 base from J, leaving 7 bases between. CDR3: CATHFNYGYTF. CDR3 DNA sequence: TGTGCCACACACTTTAACTATGGCTACACCTTC.

This chain connects TRBV7-2 to TRBJ2-7; either TRBD1 or TRBD2 may fit D (5 bases each). CDR3 size: 15 residues. CDR1 and CDR2 from the germline V gene are SGHTA and FQGNSA. V was clipped by 2 bases and J by 2 bases, with 13 bases between them. CDR3 sequence reads: CASSLSAGTTYEQYF. Written as DNA, the CDR3 is TGTGCCAGCAGCTTAAGCGCAGGGACCACCTACGAGCAGTACTTC. Complete variable domain (other parts from reference TRBV7-2 and TRBJ2-7): GAGVSQSPSNKVTEKGKDVELRCDPISGHTALYWYRQSLGQGLEFLIYFQGNSAPDKSGLPSDRFSAERTGGSVSTLTIQRTQQEDSAVYLCASSLSAGTTYEQYFGPGTRLTVT.

The J gene is TRBJ2-7, the V gene TRBV4-1; TRBD1 aligns across 9 bases. Per germline, CDR1 MGHRA and CDR2 YSYEKL. J gave up 10 bases and V 2 bases, and 12 bases lay outside the gene matches. This CDR3 spans 15 amino acids. CDR3 loop: CASSQPGTGTPDQYF. CDR3 nucleotide sequence: TGCGCCAGCAGCCAACCGGGGACAGGGACGCCGGACCAGTACTTC.

This clonotype was observed at least ten times. V usage is TRBV5-5 and J usage is TRBJ1-1, with 9 bases fitting TRBD1. The V gene's germline CDR1 is SGHKS and CDR2 YYEKEE (reference sequence). The CDR3 loop spans 13 amino acids. The V segment lost 1 base and the J segment 7 bases; nucleotides outside the gene matches: 2. The CDR3: CASSLTGGDEAFF. The DNA of the CDR3 is TGTGCCAGCAGCTTGACAGGGGGCGATGAAGCTTTCTTT.

This clonotype came up many times. The rearrangement uses TRBV27 and TRBJ1-2; D remains unclear. Trimming pared 1 base from V and 1 base from J, leaving 13 bases between. The CDR3 spans 16 residues. The V gene's germline CDR1 is MNHEY and CDR2 SMNVEV (reference sequence). The CDR3 DNA reads as TGTGCCAGCAGTTTATTGACACCCTGGGGTAACTATGGCTACACCTTC. Amino acids: CASSLLTPWGNYGYTF.

The rearrangement joins TRBV6-1 to TRBJ2-7; no clear D gene. This CDR3 is built from 12 residues. Trimming left V 7 bases short and J 3 bases short, with 10 bases between. Germline values: CDR1 MNHNS, CDR2 SASEGT. CDR3 DNA sequence: TGTGCCAGCAACCGACACCTCTACGAGCAGTACTTC. Protein: CASNRHLYEQYF.

In its sample, this clonotype was seen many times. As DNA, the CDR3 is TGTGCCAGCAGTTCGGGACTAGCCTTCTACGAGCAGTACTTC. This gives the protein CASSSGLAFYEQYF. The genes are TRBV28 and TRBJ2-7; 9 nucleotides line up with TRBD2. The V segment lost 4 bases and the J segment 3 bases; nucleotides outside the gene matches: 4. The CDR3 is 14 residues long. Germline CDR1 MDHEN, CDR2 SYDVKM.

This clonotype was recorded many times. The chain has TRBV13 and TRBJ1-2; 8 positions agree with TRBD1. J lost 3 bases, V lost 6 bases, and 9 bases had no gene match. The CDR3 consists of 15 residues. In germline, CDR1 is PRHDT, CDR2 FYEKMQ (reference sequence). The DNA for the CDR3 is TGTGCCAGCAGGACAGGGGCAGGGGGCCACTATGGCTACACCTTC. It translates to CASRTGAGGHYGYTF. The full variable domain, with the rest looked up from reference TRBV13 and TRBJ1-2, is AAGVIQSPRHLIKEKRETATLKCYPIPRHDTVYWYQQGPGQDPQFLISFYEKMQSDKGSIPDRFSAQQFSDYHSELNMSSLELGDSALYFCASRTGAGGHYGYTFGSGTRLTVV.

This clonotype was counted at least ten times. The chain has TRBV5-1 and TRBJ2-7; D is ambiguous. CDR1 is SGHRS, CDR2 YFSETQ, per germline. Trimming cost V 3 bases and J 5 bases, with 21 bases left between them. This CDR3 contains 16 residues. CDR3 DNA: TGCGCCAGCAGCTCCCACCGGCAATTTGAGGTAGACGAGCAGTACTTC. The encoded protein is CASSSHRQFEVDEQYF.